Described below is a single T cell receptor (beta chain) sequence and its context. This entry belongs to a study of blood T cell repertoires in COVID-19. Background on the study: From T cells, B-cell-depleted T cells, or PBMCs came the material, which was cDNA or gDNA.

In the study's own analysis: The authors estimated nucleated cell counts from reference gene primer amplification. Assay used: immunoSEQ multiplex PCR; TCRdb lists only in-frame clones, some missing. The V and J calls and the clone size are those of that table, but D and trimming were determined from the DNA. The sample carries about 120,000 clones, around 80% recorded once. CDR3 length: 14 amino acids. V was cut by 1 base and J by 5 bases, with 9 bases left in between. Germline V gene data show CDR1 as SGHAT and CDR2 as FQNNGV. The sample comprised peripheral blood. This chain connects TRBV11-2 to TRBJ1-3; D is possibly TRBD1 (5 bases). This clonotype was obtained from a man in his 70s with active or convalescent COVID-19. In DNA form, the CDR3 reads TGTGCCAGCAGCTTAGGAGACAGTCGAAACACCATATATTTT. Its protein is CASSLGDSRNTIYF. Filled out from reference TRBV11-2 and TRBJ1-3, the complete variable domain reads EAGVAQSPRYKIIEKRQSVAFWCNPISGHATLYWYQQILGQGPKLLIQFQNNGVVDDSQLPKDRFSAERLKGVDSTLKIQPAKLEDSAVYLCASSLGDSRNTIYFGEGSWLTVV.